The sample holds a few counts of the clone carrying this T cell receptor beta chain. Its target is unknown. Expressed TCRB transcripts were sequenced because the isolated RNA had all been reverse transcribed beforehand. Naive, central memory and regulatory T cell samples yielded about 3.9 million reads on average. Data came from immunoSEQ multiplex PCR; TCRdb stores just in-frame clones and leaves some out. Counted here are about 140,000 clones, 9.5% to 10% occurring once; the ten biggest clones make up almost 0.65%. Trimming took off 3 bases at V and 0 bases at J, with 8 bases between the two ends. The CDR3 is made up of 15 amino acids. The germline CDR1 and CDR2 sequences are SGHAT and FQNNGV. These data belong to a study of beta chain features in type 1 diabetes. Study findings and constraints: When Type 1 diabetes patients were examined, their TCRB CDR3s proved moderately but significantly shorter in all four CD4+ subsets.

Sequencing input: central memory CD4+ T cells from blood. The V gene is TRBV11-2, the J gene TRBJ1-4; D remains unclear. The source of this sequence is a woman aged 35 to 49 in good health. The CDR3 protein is CASSLRSTTNEKLFF. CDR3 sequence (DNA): TGTGCCAGCAGCTTGCGGTCCACAACTAATGAAAAACTGTTTTTT. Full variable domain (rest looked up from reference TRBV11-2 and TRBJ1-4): EAGVAQSPRYKIIEKRQSVAFWCNPISGHATLYWYQQILGQGPKLLIQFQNNGVVDDSQLPKDRFSAERLKGVDSTLKIQPAKLEDSAVYLCASSLRSTTNEKLFFGSGTQLSVL.